This T cell receptor beta chain came from a study of blood T cell repertoires in COVID-19. This clone was seen only once. CDR3 size: 15 residues. V lost 5 bases, J lost 4 bases, and 14 bases lay in between. In germline, CDR1 is MDHEN, CDR2 SYDVKM. Repertoires were generated with immunoSEQ multiplex PCR, while TCRdb's copy carries only in-frame clones and drops some. The repertoire holds around 230,000 clones, approximately 86% seen once, with around 0.7% in the top ten. The sequenced material came from peripheral blood. This chain joins TRBV28 and TRBJ2-2, with a tentative D call TRBD2 (7 bases). This TCR derives from a middle-aged man with acute or convalescent COVID-19. The CDR3 region is CASSTRGAGTGELFF. As DNA, the CDR3 is TGTGCCAGCAGTACTCGGGGGGCGGGCACCGGGGAGCTGTTTTTT.